Listed below are T cell receptor beta chains from one sample, sequenced in a study of T-cell reconstitution after alpha-beta-depleted transplantation in children. TCRdb fed the PCR reads into MiXCR, producing one record per CDR3 protein. The data contain about 510,000 distinct CDR3 sequences, roughly 11% of them singletons. The sample here was PBMCs, mostly from graft donor cells, taken 180 days after TCRalphabeta/CD19-depleted stem cell transplant. The receptors were sampled from a female patient aged 2-10 years who had a stem cell transplant for aplastic anemia, so the T cells may come from the graft donor. CDR3s include the opening cysteine and the closing phenylalanine or tryptophan.

>TRBJ2-1|TRBV29-1
CSATLSGRGDNEQFF
>TRBJ2-3|TRBV4-3
CASSQGSGAPDTQYF
>TRBJ2-7|TRBV29-1
CSVGRLGEQYF
>TRBJ2-7|TRBV20-1
CSARVSRVSYEQYF
>TRBJ1-2|TRBV12-3/TRBV12-4
CASSLGGAWYGYTF
>TRBJ2-6|TRBV20-1
CSARATVIYSGANVLTF
>TRBJ2-7|TRBV5-1
CASSLSGRDREQYF
>TRBJ2-7|TRBV20-1
CSARGQGAYEQYF
>TRBJ2-7|TRBV15
CATTLDYLSYEQYF
>TRBJ2-3|TRBV7-2
CASSLAASGTDTQYF
>TRBJ2-7|TRBV7-3
CASSPGLAGAHEQYF
>TRBJ1-1|TRBV9
CASSGGTGPEAFF
>TRBJ1-2|TRBV20-1
CSARDTVGTYGYTF
>TRBJ2-2|TRBV5-1
CASSLTGPPNTGELFF
>TRBJ1-5|TRBV12-3/TRBV12-4
CASSPGQGILGQPQHF
>TRBJ2-1|TRBV20-1
CSASHQRVWDEQFF
>TRBJ2-2|TRBV2
CASTEPGTGGSSGELFF
>TRBJ2-1|TRBV29-1
CSVVSLKLAGGLGNEQFF
>TRBJ2-1|TRBV10-3
CAISEFRVGNEQFF
>TRBJ1-2|TRBV12-3/TRBV12-4
CASSFTDGVGYTF
>TRBJ1-1|TRBV2
CASSWQGGTEAFF
>TRBJ1-2|TRBV7-2
CASSRTGVGYTF
>TRBJ2-2|TRBV13
CASSLPQVVGTGELFF
>TRBJ2-1|TRBV6-5
CASRITSGRMNEQFF
>TRBJ2-1|TRBV12-3/TRBV12-4
CASKTGGRGNEQFF
>TRBJ1-6|TRBV6-5
CASSYSNSPLHF
>TRBJ1-1|TRBV6-5
CASSYSTNMNTEAFF
>TRBJ2-7|TRBV4-3
CASSQENRQTYEQYF
>TRBJ2-7|TRBV10-3
CAISGKPGLAGIYEQYF
>TRBJ2-3|TRBV4-3
CASSPSGGNTQYF
>TRBJ2-2|TRBV20-1
CSARVRGNTGELFF
>TRBJ2-1|TRBV20-1
CSARDPVSGSGSSYNEQFF
>TRBJ2-3|TRBV3-1
CASSRLARGHTDTQYF
>TRBJ2-5|TRBV6-5
CASSQHGMGQYF
>TRBJ2-3|TRBV5-1
CASSRFGGTGTDTQYF
>TRBJ2-3|TRBV4-3
CASSQDGLAGEEDTQYF
>TRBJ2-1|TRBV27
CASSLRSGRANEQFF
>TRBJ2-5|TRBV20-1
CSARGTKQETQYF
>TRBJ2-1|TRBV18
CASSSSMPNNEQFF
>TRBJ1-1|TRBV30
CAWSDRDWTEAFF